Described below is a single T cell receptor (beta chain) sequence and its context. Its antigen remains undetermined. Within one base of it there is no much larger clone, and no base qualities were kept. A case-control design nested within a healthcare worker cohort in London, UK, was used, with weekly nasopharyngeal swab PCR tests and blood sampling performed. Healthcare workers were recruited between 23 and 31 March 2020, during the week of the UK lockdown, and were followed weekly for up to about 15 weeks. Library preparation was by 5' RACE. The sequencer listed for this sample is NextSeq 500. The TCR library protocol attached unique molecular identifiers to individual cDNA molecules to correct for sequencing error and PCR bias. Both TCR alpha and beta chains were sequenced, and tight co-correlation was observed between alpha and beta sequence abundances in each sample. Processing in the source paper ran as follows. Decombinator V4 was used to annotate the V gene, J gene and CDR3 of the TCR sequences. Expanded TCRs were defined as changing significantly between any two time points under a Poisson model with p below 0.0001. TCR abundances were normalised to the total number of TCRs sequenced in each sample and reported as counts per million. MAIT TCRs were defined by TRAV1-2 paired with TRAJ12, TRAJ20 or TRAJ33, and iNKT TCRs by TRAV10 paired with TRAJ18. VDJdb, accessed 1 November 2021, was searched for CMV, EBV and SARS-CoV-2 annotated TCRs, with TCRs annotated for multiple antigens excluded. TCRdb passed the public sequencing reads through fastp at Q25 and MiXCR, retaining productive beta sequences. CDR3 protein sequences are deduplicated, and each keeps its most common genes and DNA. For this entry, the V and J calls and clone size follow TCRdb and not the study's own pipeline. This sample has 66,000 or so distinct CDR3 sequences in its table, and 13% of those were observed once. The top ten clonotypes cover roughly 8.3% of the sample.

The germline V gene gives CDR1 as SQVTM and CDR2 as ANQGSEA. Trimming at the junction amounts to 8 bases on V and 8 bases on J, and the germline ends lie 19 bases apart. Spanning cysteine to phenylalanine, the CDR3 consists of 13 amino acids. Kept here is only the CDR3 DNA, which spans 39 bases and is read in frame from base 1. The data were taken from a study of early T cells in non-severe SARS-CoV-2 infection (dated by TCRdb to the early 2020s). Regarding the complete study: TCR sequencing used bulk RNA from unsorted whole blood, so alpha and beta chains could not be paired.

What the study reported, not specific to this receptor: Matching against VDJdb was skewed toward anti-spike CD8 responses, likely underestimated virus-specific expansions, and missed private and CD4 specificities.

The sequence derives from an adult who was a healthcare worker with PCR-confirmed SARS-CoV-2 infection or an uninfected control (not recorded which). The source material was whole blood. The rearrangement combines TRBV29-1 with TRBJ2-1, with the D gene possibly TRBD1 or TRBD2, each one fitting 6 bases. The base sequence is TGCAGCTTCCGGAGGGGGAGGTCGGATGAGCAGTTCTTC. It translates as CSFRRGRSDEQFF.